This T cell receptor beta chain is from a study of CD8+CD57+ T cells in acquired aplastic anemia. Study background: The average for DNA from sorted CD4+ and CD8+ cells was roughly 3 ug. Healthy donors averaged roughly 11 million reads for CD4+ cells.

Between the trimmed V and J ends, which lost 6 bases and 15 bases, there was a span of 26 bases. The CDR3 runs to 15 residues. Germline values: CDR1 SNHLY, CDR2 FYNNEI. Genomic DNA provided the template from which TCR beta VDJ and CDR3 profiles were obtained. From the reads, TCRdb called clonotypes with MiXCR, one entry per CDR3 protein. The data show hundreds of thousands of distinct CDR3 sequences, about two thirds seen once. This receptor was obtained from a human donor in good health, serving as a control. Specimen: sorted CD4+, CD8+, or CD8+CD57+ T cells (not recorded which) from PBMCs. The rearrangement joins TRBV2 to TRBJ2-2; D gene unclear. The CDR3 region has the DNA TGTGCCAGCAGCTTAGGCAACACTGCAGCCTTCTTTGTGTTTTTT. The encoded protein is CASSLGNTAAFFVFF.